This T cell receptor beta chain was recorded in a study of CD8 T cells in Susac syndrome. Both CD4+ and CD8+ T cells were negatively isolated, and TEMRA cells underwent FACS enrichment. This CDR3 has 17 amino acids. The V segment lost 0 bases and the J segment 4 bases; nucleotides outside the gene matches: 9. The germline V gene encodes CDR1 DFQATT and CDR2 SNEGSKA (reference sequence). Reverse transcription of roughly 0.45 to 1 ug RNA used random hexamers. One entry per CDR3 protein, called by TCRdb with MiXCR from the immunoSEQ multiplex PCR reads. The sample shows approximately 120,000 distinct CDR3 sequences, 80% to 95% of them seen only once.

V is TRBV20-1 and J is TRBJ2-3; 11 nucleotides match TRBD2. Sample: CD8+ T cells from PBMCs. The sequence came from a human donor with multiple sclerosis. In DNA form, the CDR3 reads TGCAGTGCTAGAGATAGGGCACTAGCGGGAGCCTCAGATACGCAGTATTTT. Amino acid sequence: CSARDRALAGASDTQYF.